One sample yielded the 3 T cell receptor beta chains listed below, sequenced in a study of early T cells in non-severe SARS-CoV-2 infection. TCRdb re-called the 5' RACE reads with MiXCR, one entry per CDR3 protein. The sample includes approximately 100,000 distinct CDR3 sequences, roughly 15% seen only once; the top ten take around 5.8%. The sequenced sample consisted of whole blood. These receptors were taken from an adult who was a healthcare worker with PCR-confirmed SARS-CoV-2 infection or an uninfected control (not recorded which).

The chain couples TRBV5-1 to TRBJ2-1; D is perhaps TRBD1 (5 bases). The CDR3 length is 15 residues. Trimming took off 0 bases at V and 7 bases at J, with 14 bases between the two ends. Germline CDR1 reads SGHRS; CDR2 reads YFSETQ. The CDR3 nucleotides are TGCGCCAGCAGCTTGGAGGGGATCTCGGCAAATGAGCAGTTCTTC. Translated, it gives CASSLEGISANEQFF. Full variable domain (rest looked up from reference TRBV5-1 and TRBJ2-1): KAGVTQTPRYLIKTRGQQVTLSCSPISGHRSVSWYQQTPGQGLQFLFEYFSETQRNKGNFPGRFSGRQFSNSRSEMNVSTLELGDSALYLCASSLEGISANEQFFGPGTRLTVL.

The chain recombines TRBV7-6 with TRBJ2-5, with D possibly TRBD2 on 6 matching bases. Trimming removed 1 base from V and 1 base from J, with 10 bases in between. Germline V gives CDR1 SGHVS, CDR2 FNYEAQ. The CDR3 is 15 amino acids. CDR3: CASSLGRGTQETQYF. The CDR3 coding sequence is TGTGCCAGCAGCTTAGGCCGGGGGACCCAAGAGACCCAGTACTTC.

This clonotype appeared many times. CDR3 residues: CASSSWEARGEAFF. The CDR3 bases are TGTGCCAGCAGCTCCTGGGAGGCTAGGGGTGAAGCTTTCTTT. The chain uses TRBV7-9 and TRBJ1-1; D may be TRBD1 (5 bases). The CDR3 loop spans 14 amino acids. Trimming pared 4 bases from V and 7 bases from J, leaving 16 bases between. CDR1 and CDR2 (germline): SEHNR, FQNEAQ (reference sequence).